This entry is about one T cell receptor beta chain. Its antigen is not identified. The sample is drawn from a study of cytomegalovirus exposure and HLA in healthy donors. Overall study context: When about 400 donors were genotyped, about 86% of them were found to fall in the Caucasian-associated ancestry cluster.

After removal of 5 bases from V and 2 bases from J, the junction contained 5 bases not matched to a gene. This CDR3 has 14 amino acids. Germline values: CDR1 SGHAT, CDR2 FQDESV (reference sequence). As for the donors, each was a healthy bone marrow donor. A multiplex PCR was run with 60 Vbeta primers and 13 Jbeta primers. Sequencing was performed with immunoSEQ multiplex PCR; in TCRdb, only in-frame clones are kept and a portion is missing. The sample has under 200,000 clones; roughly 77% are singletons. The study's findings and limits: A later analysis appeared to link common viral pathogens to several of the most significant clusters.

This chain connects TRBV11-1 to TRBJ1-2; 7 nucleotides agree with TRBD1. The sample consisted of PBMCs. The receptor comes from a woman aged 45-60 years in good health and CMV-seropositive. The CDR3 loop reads CASSQRQGNYGYTF. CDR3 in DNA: TGTGCCAGCAGCCAAAGACAGGGAAACTATGGCTACACCTTC.